Following are 29 T cell receptor beta chains from one sample sequenced in a study of T cell repertoires in cytomegalovirus infection. TCRdb fed the reads into MiXCR, producing one record per CDR3 protein. This sample carries some 300,000 distinct CDR3 sequences, about 8.8% of them seen once, and the ten largest clones take approximately 2.4%. Sequencing input: PBMCs. These receptors originate from a human donor in good health (CMV status not recorded). Some clones in this sample may be carry-over from other donors' samples.

Ten or more counts support this clonotype. The V call is TRBV6-6, the J call TRBJ1-5, with a tentative D call TRBD1 (5 bases). Looked up from germline, CDR1 is MNHNY and CDR2 is SVGAGI (reference sequence). CDR3 length equals 17 residues. Trimming pared 6 bases from V and 6 bases from J, leaving 24 bases between. CDR3 sequence (DNA): TGTGCCAGCAGCCGACAAATCTCCGGGACCGGTCGTCAGCCCCAGCATTTT. This codes for CASSRQISGTGRQPQHF.

At least ten counts were recorded for this clonotype. This CDR3 is CASSLFPGAQETQYF. CDR3 sequence (DNA): TGCGCCAGCAGCTTGTTTCCCGGGGCACAAGAGACCCAGTACTTC. The chain employs TRBV5-1 and TRBJ2-5; D might be TRBD1 or TRBD2, each matching 5 bases. The germline gives CDR1 SGHRS, CDR2 YFSETQ. V gave up 1 base and J gave up 2 bases, with 12 bases separating them. This CDR3 region has 15 residues. Supplemented by reference TRBV5-1 and TRBJ2-5, the full variable domain reads KAGVTQTPRYLIKTRGQQVTLSCSPISGHRSVSWYQQTPGQGLQFLFEYFSETQRNKGNFPGRFSGRQFSNSRSEMNVSTLELGDSALYLCASSLFPGAQETQYFGPGTRLLVL.

This clonotype was counted at least ten times. This chain links TRBV28 with TRBJ1-1; tentative D call: TRBD1 (5 bases). The CDR3 loop spans 15 amino acids. Germline assignment: CDR1 MDHEN and CDR2 SYDVKM. The V and J ends lost 1 base and 2 bases respectively, with 11 bases between them. The CDR3 is CASSLFGGYNTEAFF. The CDR3 DNA is TGTGCCAGCAGTTTATTCGGGGGGTATAACACTGAAGCTTTCTTT.

This clonotype occurred many times. The chain employs TRBV20-1 and TRBJ1-5; tentatively, D is TRBD1 (5 bases). Trimming took 6 bases from V and 0 from J, leaving 18 bases between them. The CDR3 is 16 residues long. CDR1 DFQATT and CDR2 SNEGSKA come from the germline V gene (reference sequence). In DNA, the CDR3 is TGCAGTGCCTCACAGGCGCTCCTCTATAGCAATCAGCCCCAGCATTTT. Translation gives CSASQALLYSNQPQHF.

This clonotype was recorded many times. The genes are TRBV9 and TRBJ1-1; D is ambiguous. The V end lost 4 bases, the J end lost 0 bases, and 7 bases lay between the germline ends. Per germline, CDR1 SGDLS and CDR2 YYNGEE. The CDR3 is 13 residues long. The CDR3 loop reads CASSPVVNTEAFF. The DNA of the CDR3 is TGTGCCAGCAGCCCCGTGGTGAACACTGAAGCTTTCTTT.

This clonotype was found many times. This rearrangement joins TRBV29-1 to TRBJ2-5, with 7 bases fitting TRBD1. V dropped 4 bases and J dropped 4; count of bases not matched to a gene: 6. Germline V gene sequence: CDR1 SQVTM, CDR2 ANQGSEA. There are 13 residues in the CDR3. The CDR3 sequence: CSVGPPGGETQYF. DNA for the CDR3: TGCAGCGTTGGACCCCCAGGGGGAGAGACCCAGTACTTC.

This clonotype was seen many times. The chain joins TRBV28 to TRBJ2-2, with TRBD1 matching 7 bases. V was clipped by 5 bases and J by 2 bases; unmatched bases: 8. The germline gives CDR1 MDHEN, CDR2 SYDVKM. The length of the CDR3 is 16 residues. CDR3 coding DNA: TGTGCCAGCAGTAGACAGGGAGCTCAAAACACCGGGGAGCTGTTTTTT. Translating it yields CASSRQGAQNTGELFF.

This clonotype was counted many times. The rearrangement links TRBV7-9 to TRBJ2-1, with 11 bases aligning to TRBD2. V shed 4 bases, J shed 4 bases, and the junction held 6 bases outside the gene matches. The CDR3 runs 16 residues. Germline V CDR1 and CDR2: SEHNR, FQNEAQ (reference sequence). The CDR3 here is CASSSGTSGVYNEQFF. CDR3 coding DNA: TGTGCCAGCAGCTCCGGGACTAGCGGAGTTTACAATGAGCAGTTCTTC.

This clonotype was observed a few times. The chain uses TRBV20-1 and TRBJ1-6; D is undetermined. With 4 bases removed from V and 14 bases from J, the gap between germline ends came to 15 bases. CDR3 length equals 12 residues. The germline gives CDR1 DFQATT, CDR2 SNEGSKA (reference sequence). The chain's CDR3 is CSATRTMGSLHF. CDR3 nucleotides: TGCAGTGCTACCAGGACGATGGGGTCCCTCCACTTT.

This clonotype showed up many times. The chain joins TRBV28 to TRBJ2-5, with 10 bases matching TRBD2. J was trimmed by 6 bases and V by 8 bases; bases with no gene match: 15. Germline CDR1 reads MDHEN; CDR2 reads SYDVKM. This CDR3 comprises 16 residues. CDR3 sequence reads: CASARVAGGTRKTQYF. Written as DNA, the CDR3 is TGTGCCAGCGCGAGAGTAGCGGGGGGAACCCGCAAGACCCAGTACTTC.

The chain joins TRBV2 to TRBJ2-1; 9 nucleotides align to TRBD2. Germline-derived CDR1 and CDR2 are SNHLY and FYNNEI. This CDR3 spans 14 amino acids. With V trimmed by 4 bases and J by 8 bases, 6 bases remained unmatched. The CDR3 here is CASSGLAAGDEQFF. As DNA, the CDR3 is TGTGCCAGCAGTGGACTAGCGGCGGGAGATGAGCAGTTCTTC.

In this sample, this clonotype turned up many times. V and J are TRBV20-1 and TRBJ1-2; D might be TRBD1 (6 bases). This CDR3 spans 12 amino acids. Trimming shortened V by 7 bases and J by 8 bases, and 17 bases separated the two germline ends. Germline CDR1 reads DFQATT; CDR2 reads SNEGSKA (reference sequence). This CDR3 reads CSEDSGTRGYTF. The DNA of the CDR3 is TGCAGTGAAGATAGTGGGACAAGAGGCTACACCTTC.

This clonotype appeared many times. The V call is TRBV20-1, the J call TRBJ2-3, with D hard to call. Germline V CDR1 and CDR2: DFQATT, SNEGSKA (reference sequence). Trimming left V 0 bases short and J 4 bases short, with 14 bases between. The CDR3 loop spans 15 amino acids. CDR3 nucleotide sequence: TGCAGTGCTAGAGATCAGGCTAGACCTTCAGATACGCAGTATTTT. It translates to CSARDQARPSDTQYF.

This clonotype was counted at least ten times. The V gene is TRBV25-1, the J gene TRBJ2-1, with 8 bases lining up with TRBD2. Losses at the gene ends were 5 bases for V and 2 bases for J; bases not matched to a gene: 2. CDR3 length: 14 amino acids. The germline V gene has CDR1 MGHDK and CDR2 SYGVNS. The CDR3 bases are TGTGCCAGCAGTTGGCGGGGGGCCTACAATGAGCAGTTCTTC. Encoded protein: CASSWRGAYNEQFF.

Worth noting for this clonotype: Possible read error: a much larger clone is one base away. The rearrangement uses TRBV28 and TRBJ2-4; D not resolved. CDR3 length equals 14 residues. Germline-derived CDR1 and CDR2 are MDHEN and SYDVKM. CDR3 bases: TGTACCAGCAGTCCCCAGGCGGCCAAAAACATTCAGTACTTC. Translated, it gives CTSSPQAAKNIQYF.

This clonotype was detected ten times or more. The V gene is TRBV6-1, the J gene TRBJ2-1; D is ambiguous. Trimming took 6 bases from V and 6 from J, leaving 12 bases between them. CDR1 and CDR2 (germline): MNHNS, SASEGT. This CDR3 region has 13 residues. The CDR3 here is CASSESVFNEQFF. CDR3 bases: TGTGCCAGCAGCGAGTCCGTCTTCAATGAGCAGTTCTTC.

Many counts were recorded for this clonotype. V is TRBV4-3 and J is TRBJ1-6; D gene ambiguous. Germline V gene data show CDR1 as LGHNA and CDR2 as YSLEER. Trimming cost V 0 bases and J 10 bases, with 10 bases left between them. The CDR3 covers 14 residues. As DNA, the CDR3 is TGCGCCAGCAGCCAAGACCGGGTCGGGTCACCCCTCCACTTT. Translated: CASSQDRVGSPLHF.

This clonotype has just a few counts. This chain uses TRBV7-3 with TRBJ2-2; D is unclear. CDR3 size: 16 residues. Germline values: CDR1 SGHTA, CDR2 FQGTGA. V lost 1 base to trimming and J lost 0 bases, with 9 bases between them. CDR3 nucleotides: TGTGCCAGCAGCTTAAGGCCCGTTGCGAACACCGGGGAGCTGTTTTTT. Residues: CASSLRPVANTGELFF.

This clonotype was seen many times. V and J are TRBV2 and TRBJ2-3, with 9 positions matching TRBD2. The CDR3 sequence is 15 residues long. V lost 6 bases and J lost 9; bases outside the gene matches: 13. In germline, CDR1 is SNHLY, CDR2 FYNNEI. The CDR3 sequence: CASSQSGGPQGTQYF. DNA for the CDR3: TGTGCCAGCAGCCAAAGCGGGGGGCCCCAGGGAACGCAGTATTTT.

This clonotype was counted at least ten times. This chain joins TRBV6-5 and TRBJ1-3; D ambiguous. Germline values: CDR1 MNHEY, CDR2 SVGAGI. CDR3 length equals 13 residues. Trimming cost V 9 bases and J 1 base, with 10 bases left between them. The CDR3, as DNA: TGTGCCAGTGGTGCGGGATCTGGAAACACCATATATTTT. Translating gives CASGAGSGNTIYF.

At least ten counts were recorded for this clonotype. The genes are TRBV4-2 and TRBJ2-7; D might be TRBD1 (5 bases). V was clipped by 0 bases and J by 4 bases, with 25 bases between them. The CDR3 is 19 residues long. Germline CDR1 reads LGHNA; CDR2 reads YNFKEQ. The CDR3 sequence is CASSQDVAIANGAKYEQYF. For the CDR3, the DNA is TGTGCCAGCAGCCAAGATGTCGCAATAGCCAATGGGGCGAAATACGAGCAGTACTTC.

There are many counts of this clonotype. This chain's CDR3 is CASSLGPPDTQYF. The CDR3 region has the DNA TGTGCCAGCAGTTTGGGACCACCGGATACGCAGTATTTT. This rearrangement joins TRBV28 to TRBJ2-3; D is perhaps TRBD1 or TRBD2 (5 bases each). This CDR3 region has 13 residues. V dropped 3 bases and J dropped 6 bases, with 10 bases sitting between them. Germline CDR1 reads MDHEN; CDR2 reads SYDVKM. Combining the CDR3 with reference TRBV28 and TRBJ2-3 gives the whole variable domain DVKVTQSSRYLVKRTGEKVFLECVQDMDHENMFWYRQDPGLGLRLIYFSYDVKMKEKGDIPEGYSVSREKKERFSLILESASTNQTSMYLCASSLGPPDTQYFGPGTRLTVL.

This clonotype has a count of ten or more. This chain uses TRBV7-3 with TRBJ1-5; unclear D gene. The germline V and J ends were trimmed by 3 bases and 6 bases, with 18 bases remaining between them. The CDR3 totals 16 residues. In germline, CDR1 is SGHTA, CDR2 FQGTGA. The CDR3 nucleotides are TGTGCCAGCAGCTTTACCCAAGGGCGAGGGCCTCAGCCCCAGCATTTT. Amino acids: CASSFTQGRGPQPQHF.

The V call is TRBV20-1, the J call TRBJ1-2; D is unresolved. V was clipped by 6 bases and J by 0 bases, with 20 bases between them. Germline assignment: CDR1 DFQATT and CDR2 SNEGSKA (reference sequence). The CDR3 is 16 amino acids. The CDR3 loop reads CSASDKIALANYGYTF. The CDR3 coding sequence is TGCAGTGCGAGTGACAAGATTGCCCTTGCTAACTATGGCTACACCTTC.

This clonotype was detected many times. The chain carries TRBV6-1 and TRBJ2-1; TRBD2 might be the D (5 bases). Germline V CDR1 and CDR2: MNHNS, SASEGT. The V and J ends lost 6 bases and 3 bases respectively, with 9 bases between them. CDR3 length: 13 amino acids. CDR3 in amino acids: CASRTRGYNEQFF. The CDR3 coding sequence is TGTGCCAGCAGAACCCGGGGCTACAATGAGCAGTTCTTC.

In this sample, this clonotype turned up a few times. The V call is TRBV5-4, the J call TRBJ2-2; TRBD2 agrees at 7 bases. Unmatched junction bases numbered 11, after V lost 4 bases and J lost 5 bases. This CDR3 spans 16 amino acids. Germline CDR1 and CDR2: SGHNT and YYREEE (reference sequence). The CDR3 nucleotides are TGTGCCAGCAGCCCCCCGGGGGGAAGGGGTACCGGGGAGCTGTTTTTT. Its protein product is CASSPPGGRGTGELFF.

CDR3 nucleotides: TGTGCCAGTAGTACCCCACGGGGGGTTTCGGATGAGCAGTTCTTC. As protein: CASSTPRGVSDEQFF. The rearrangement joins TRBV19 to TRBJ2-1; 7 nucleotides match TRBD2. Germline values: CDR1 LNHDA, CDR2 SQIVND (reference sequence). J lost 8 bases, V lost 4 bases, and 11 bases had no gene match. The CDR3 is 15 residues long.

A word on this clonotype: Since the CDR3 does not end with the conserved phenylalanine or tryptophan, this likely comes from a read error. CDR3 in amino acids: CASSLIISQGAGQPQHL. The CDR3 region has the DNA TGTGCCAGCAGTTTAATTATCTCTCAGGGAGCAGGTCAGCCCCAGCATCTT. The chain has TRBV28 and TRBJ1-5, with D perhaps TRBD1 (5 bases). CDR3 length equals 17 residues. Trimming left V 2 bases short and J 6 bases short, with 20 bases between. Germline V gene sequence: CDR1 MDHEN, CDR2 SYDVKM.

This clonotype came up many times. The chain combines TRBV7-9 with TRBJ2-2; D possibly corresponds to TRBD1 (6 bases). CDR1 SEHNR and CDR2 FQNEAQ come from the germline V gene (reference sequence). The CDR3 length is 16 residues. V was cut by 6 bases and J by 7 bases, with 21 bases left in between. The CDR3 nucleotides read TGTGCCAGCAGACAAATCCGGGACACTCTCCTCGGGGAGCTGTTTTTT. This encodes CASRQIRDTLLGELFF.